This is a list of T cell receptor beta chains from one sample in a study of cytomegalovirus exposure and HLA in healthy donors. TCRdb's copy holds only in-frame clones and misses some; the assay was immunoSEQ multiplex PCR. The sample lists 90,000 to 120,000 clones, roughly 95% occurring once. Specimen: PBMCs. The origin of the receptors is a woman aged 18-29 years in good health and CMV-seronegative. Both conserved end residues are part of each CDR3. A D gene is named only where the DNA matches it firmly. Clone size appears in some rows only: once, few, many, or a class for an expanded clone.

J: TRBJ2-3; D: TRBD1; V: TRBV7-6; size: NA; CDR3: CASSPQTGQGVDTQYF; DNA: TGTGCCAGCAGCCCACAAACAGGACAGGGAGTGGATACGCAGTATTTT
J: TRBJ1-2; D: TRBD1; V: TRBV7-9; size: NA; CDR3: CASSPRTGINYGYTF; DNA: TGTGCCAGCAGCCCGAGGACAGGGATTAACTATGGCTACACCTTC
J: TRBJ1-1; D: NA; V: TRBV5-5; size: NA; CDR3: CASSLGSGKDTEAFF; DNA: TGTGCCAGCAGCTTGGGTTCAGGGAAGGACACTGAAGCTTTCTTT
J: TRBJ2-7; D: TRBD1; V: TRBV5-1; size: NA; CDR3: CASSLGDSSYEQYF; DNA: TGCGCCAGCAGCTTGGGGGACAGCTCCTACGAGCAGTACTTC
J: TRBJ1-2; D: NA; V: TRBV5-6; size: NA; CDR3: CASSLGPSRYGYTF; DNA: TGTGCCAGCAGCTTGGGTCCGTCCAGATATGGCTACACCTTC
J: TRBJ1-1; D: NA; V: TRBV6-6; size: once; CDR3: CASSYDQGEAFF; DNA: TGTGCCAGCAGTTACGACCAGGGCGAAGCTTTCTTT
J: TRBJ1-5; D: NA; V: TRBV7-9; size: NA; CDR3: CASSLGDTSNQPQHF; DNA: TGTGCCAGCAGCTTAGGAGACACAAGCAATCAGCCCCAGCATTTT
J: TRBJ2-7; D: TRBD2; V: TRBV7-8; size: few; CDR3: CASSRGLAGGASSYEQYF; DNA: TGTGCCAGCAGCCGGGGACTAGCGGGGGGGGCAAGCTCCTACGAGCAGTACTTC
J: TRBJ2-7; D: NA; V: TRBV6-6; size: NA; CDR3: CDKATGTPKGEQYF; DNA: TGTGACAAGGCTACTGGCACCCCGAAGGGGGAGCAGTACTTC
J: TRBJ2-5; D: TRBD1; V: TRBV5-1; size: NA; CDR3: CASSLRQGRIEETQYF; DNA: TGCGCCAGCAGCTTGAGACAGGGCAGGATAGAAGAGACCCAGTACTTC